These 2 T cell receptor beta chains share one sample of origin, sequenced in a study of T cell responses to AZD1222 COVID-19 vaccine. TCRdb's table, derived via immunoSEQ multiplex PCR, lists solely in-frame clones and lacks some. This sample has some 130,000 clones; about nine tenths occur once, and the top ten carry roughly 6%. This sample comprised peripheral blood, obtained on day 0 of AZD1222 vaccination. The receptors shown here come from an adult in good health.

In this sample, this clone turned up once. The genes are TRBV27 and TRBJ1-1, with D unresolved. V lost 6 bases to trimming and J lost 0 bases, with 14 bases between them. CDR1 MNHEY and CDR2 SMNVEV come from the germline V gene (reference sequence). The CDR3 is 15 amino acids. The CDR3 is CASSSLPALNTEAFF. In DNA form, the CDR3 reads TGTGCCAGCAGCTCCCTCCCGGCCTTGAACACTGAAGCTTTCTTT.

This chain links TRBV27 with TRBJ1-4, with 10 nucleotides matching TRBD1. The CDR3 totals 16 residues. The germline CDR1 and CDR2 sequences are MNHEY and SMNVEV (reference sequence). V trimming: 3 bases; J trimming: 0 bases; junction bases outside the gene matches: 1. CDR3 DNA: TGTGCCAGCAGTTTTGGGACAGGGGCAACTAATGAAAAACTGTTTTTT. Its protein is CASSFGTGATNEKLFF.